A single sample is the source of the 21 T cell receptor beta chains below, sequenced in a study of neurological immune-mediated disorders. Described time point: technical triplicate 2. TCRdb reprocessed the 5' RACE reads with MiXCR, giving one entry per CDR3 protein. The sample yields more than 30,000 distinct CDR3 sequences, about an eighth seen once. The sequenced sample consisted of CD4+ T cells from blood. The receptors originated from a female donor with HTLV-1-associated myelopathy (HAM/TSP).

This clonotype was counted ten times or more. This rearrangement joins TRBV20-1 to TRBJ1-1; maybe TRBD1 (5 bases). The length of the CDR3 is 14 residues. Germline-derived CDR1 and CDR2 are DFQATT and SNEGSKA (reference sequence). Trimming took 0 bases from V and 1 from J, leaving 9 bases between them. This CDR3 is CSARDRGGNTEAFF. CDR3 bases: TGCAGTGCTAGAGATCGTGGGGGGAACACTGAAGCTTTCTTT.

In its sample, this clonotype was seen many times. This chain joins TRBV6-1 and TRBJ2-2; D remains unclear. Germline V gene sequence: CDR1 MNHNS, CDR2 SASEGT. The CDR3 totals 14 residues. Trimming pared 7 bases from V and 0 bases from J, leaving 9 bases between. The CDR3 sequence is CASNPLTNTGELFF. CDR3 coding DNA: TGTGCCAGCAATCCCCTTACGAACACCGGGGAGCTGTTTTTT.

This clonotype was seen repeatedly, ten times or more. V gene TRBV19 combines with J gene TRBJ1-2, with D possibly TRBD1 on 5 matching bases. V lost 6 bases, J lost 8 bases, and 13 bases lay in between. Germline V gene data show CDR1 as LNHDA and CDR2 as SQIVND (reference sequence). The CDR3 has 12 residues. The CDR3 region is CASRGRAWGYTF. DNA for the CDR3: TGTGCCAGTAGGGGCAGGGCCTGGGGCTACACCTTC.

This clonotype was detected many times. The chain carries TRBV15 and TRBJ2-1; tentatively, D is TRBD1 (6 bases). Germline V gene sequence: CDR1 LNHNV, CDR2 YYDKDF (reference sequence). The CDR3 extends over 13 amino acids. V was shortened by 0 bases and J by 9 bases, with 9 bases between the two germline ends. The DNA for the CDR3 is TGTGCCACCAGCAGAGAACAGGGCGTTGAGCAGTTCTTC. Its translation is CATSREQGVEQFF.

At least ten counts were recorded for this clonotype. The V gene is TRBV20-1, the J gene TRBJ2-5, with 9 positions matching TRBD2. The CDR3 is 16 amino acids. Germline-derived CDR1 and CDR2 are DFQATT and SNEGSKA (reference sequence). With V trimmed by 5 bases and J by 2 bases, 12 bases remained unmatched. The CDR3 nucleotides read TGCAGTGCTCCCCGTGCCGGCGGGGGGGGACAAGAGACCCAGTACTTC. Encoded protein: CSAPRAGGGGQETQYF.

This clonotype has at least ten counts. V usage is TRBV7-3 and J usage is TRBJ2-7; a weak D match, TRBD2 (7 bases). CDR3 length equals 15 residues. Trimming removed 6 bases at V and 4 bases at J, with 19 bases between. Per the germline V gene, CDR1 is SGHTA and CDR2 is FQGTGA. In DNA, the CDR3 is TGTGCCAGCAGTAAAGTCGCGGGGGCTCAATACGAGCAGTACTTC. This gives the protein CASSKVAGAQYEQYF.

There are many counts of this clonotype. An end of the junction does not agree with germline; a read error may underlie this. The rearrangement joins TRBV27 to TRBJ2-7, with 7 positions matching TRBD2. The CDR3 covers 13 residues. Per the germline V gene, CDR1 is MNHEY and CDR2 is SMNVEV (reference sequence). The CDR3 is CVSSLAGDYEQYF. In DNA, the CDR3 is TGTGTCAGCAGTTTGGCGGGAGATTACGAGCAGTACTTC.

CDR3 sequence (DNA): TGCGCCAGCAGTCAACCCCTCCGGCGGGGTTGGGACACTGAAGCTTTCTTT. Residues: CASSQPLRRGWDTEAFF. The gene calls are TRBV23-1 and TRBJ1-1; no firm D call. TRBV23-1 is flagged as an ORF with uncertain function. This CDR3 is built from 17 residues. Trimming pared 2 bases from V and 3 bases from J, leaving 19 bases between.

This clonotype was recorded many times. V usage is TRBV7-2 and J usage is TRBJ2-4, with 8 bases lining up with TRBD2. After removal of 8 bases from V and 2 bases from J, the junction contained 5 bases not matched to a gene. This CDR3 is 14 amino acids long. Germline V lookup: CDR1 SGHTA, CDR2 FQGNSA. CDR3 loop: CASAGGASKNIQYF. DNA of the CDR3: TGTGCCAGCGCGGGGGGCGCATCCAAAAACATTCAGTACTTC.

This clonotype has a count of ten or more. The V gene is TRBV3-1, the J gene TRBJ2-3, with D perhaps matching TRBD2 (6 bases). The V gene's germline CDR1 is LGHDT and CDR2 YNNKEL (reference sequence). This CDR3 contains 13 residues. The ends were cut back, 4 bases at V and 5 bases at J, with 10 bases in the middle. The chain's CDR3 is CASSPPGRDTQYF. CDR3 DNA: TGTGCCAGCAGCCCCCCCGGGAGAGATACGCAGTATTTT.

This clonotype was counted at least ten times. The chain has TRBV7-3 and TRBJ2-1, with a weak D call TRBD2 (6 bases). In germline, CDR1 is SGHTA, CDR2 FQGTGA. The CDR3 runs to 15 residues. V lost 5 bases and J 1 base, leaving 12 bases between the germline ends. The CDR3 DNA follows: TGTGCCAGCAGCACCTCAGGAGGGTCCTACAATGAGCAGTTCTTC. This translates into CASSTSGGSYNEQFF.

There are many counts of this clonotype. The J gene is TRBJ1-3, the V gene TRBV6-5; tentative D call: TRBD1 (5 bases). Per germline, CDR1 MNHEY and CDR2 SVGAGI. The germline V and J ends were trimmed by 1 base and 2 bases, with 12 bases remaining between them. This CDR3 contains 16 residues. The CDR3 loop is CASSYYYTGPGNTIYF. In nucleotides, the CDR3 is TGTGCCAGCAGTTACTACTACACAGGCCCTGGAAACACCATATATTTT.

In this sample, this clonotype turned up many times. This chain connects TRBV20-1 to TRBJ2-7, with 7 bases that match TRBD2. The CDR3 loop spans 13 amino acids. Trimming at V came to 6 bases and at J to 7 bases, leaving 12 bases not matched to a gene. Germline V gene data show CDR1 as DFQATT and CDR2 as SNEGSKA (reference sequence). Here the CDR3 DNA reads TGCAGTGCCACACAACTAGCGACGGGGGAGCAGTACTTC. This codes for CSATQLATGEQYF.

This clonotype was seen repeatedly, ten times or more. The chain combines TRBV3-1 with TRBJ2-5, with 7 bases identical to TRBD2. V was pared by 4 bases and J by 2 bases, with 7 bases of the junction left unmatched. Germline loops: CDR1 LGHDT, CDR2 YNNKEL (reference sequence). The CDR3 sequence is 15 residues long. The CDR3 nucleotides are TGTGCCAGCAGCCCAACGAGCGGGATACAAGAGACCCAGTACTTC. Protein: CASSPTSGIQETQYF.

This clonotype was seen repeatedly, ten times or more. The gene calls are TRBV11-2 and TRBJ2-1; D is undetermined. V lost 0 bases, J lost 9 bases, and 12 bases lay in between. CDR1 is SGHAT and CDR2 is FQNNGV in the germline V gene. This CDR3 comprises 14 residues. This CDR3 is CASSLELVISEQFF. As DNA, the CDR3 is TGTGCCAGCAGCTTAGAGTTAGTAATTAGTGAGCAGTTCTTC.

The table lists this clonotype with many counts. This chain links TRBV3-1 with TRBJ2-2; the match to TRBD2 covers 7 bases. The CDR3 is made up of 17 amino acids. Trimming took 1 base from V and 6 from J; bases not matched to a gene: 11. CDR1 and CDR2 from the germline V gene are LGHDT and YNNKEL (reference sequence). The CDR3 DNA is TGTGCCAGCAGCCAAGGATCGGGGGGACTGGACCCCGGGGAGCTGTTTTTT. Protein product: CASSQGSGGLDPGELFF.

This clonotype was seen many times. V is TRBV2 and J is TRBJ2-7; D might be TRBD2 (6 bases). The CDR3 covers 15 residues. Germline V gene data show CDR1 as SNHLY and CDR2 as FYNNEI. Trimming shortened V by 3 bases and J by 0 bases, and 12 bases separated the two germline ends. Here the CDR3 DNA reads TGTGCCAGCAGTGAGAACTGGCGGGACTCCTACGAGCAGTACTTC. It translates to CASSENWRDSYEQYF.

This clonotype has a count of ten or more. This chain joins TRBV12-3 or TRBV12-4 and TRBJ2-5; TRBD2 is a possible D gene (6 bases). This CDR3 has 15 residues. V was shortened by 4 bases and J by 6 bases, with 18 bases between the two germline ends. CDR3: CASSSHLTSRQTQYF. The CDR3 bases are TGTGCCAGCAGTTCCCACCTTACTAGCAGACAGACCCAGTACTTC.

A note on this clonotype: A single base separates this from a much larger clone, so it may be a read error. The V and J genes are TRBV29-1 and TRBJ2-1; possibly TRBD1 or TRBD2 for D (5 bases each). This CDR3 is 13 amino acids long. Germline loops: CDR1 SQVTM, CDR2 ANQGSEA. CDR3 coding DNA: TGCAGTGCTGGATGGGGACCCTACAATGAGCAGTTCTTC. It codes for CSAGWGPYNEQFF.

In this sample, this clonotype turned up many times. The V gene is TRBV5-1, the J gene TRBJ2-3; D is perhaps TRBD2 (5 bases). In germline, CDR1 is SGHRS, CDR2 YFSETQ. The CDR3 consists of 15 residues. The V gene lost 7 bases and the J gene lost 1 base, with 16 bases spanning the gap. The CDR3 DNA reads TGCGCCAGCTCCCCACCGGTGGGAGGCACAGATACGCAGTATTTT. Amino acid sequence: CASSPPVGGTDTQYF.

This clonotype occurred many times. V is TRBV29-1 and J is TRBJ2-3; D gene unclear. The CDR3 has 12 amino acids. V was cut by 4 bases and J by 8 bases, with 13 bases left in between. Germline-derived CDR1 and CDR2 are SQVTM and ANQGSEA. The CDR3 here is CSVALKVGTQYF. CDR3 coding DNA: TGCAGCGTTGCCCTCAAAGTCGGTACGCAGTATTTT.